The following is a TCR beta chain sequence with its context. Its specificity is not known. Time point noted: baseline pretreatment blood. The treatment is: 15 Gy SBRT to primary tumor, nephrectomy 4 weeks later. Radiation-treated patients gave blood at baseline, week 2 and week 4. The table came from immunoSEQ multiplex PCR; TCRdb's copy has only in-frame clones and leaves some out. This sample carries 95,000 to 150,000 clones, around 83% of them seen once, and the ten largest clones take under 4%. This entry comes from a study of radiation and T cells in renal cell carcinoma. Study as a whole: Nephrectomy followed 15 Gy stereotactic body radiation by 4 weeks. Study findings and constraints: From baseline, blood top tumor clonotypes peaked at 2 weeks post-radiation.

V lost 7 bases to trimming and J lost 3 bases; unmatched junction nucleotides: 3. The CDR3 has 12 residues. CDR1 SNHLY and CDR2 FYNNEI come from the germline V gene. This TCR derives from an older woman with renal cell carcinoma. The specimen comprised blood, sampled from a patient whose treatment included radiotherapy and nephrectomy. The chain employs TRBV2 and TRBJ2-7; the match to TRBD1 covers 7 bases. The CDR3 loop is CASNSGGYEQYF. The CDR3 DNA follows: TGTGCCAGCAACTCAGGGGGCTACGAGCAGTACTTC. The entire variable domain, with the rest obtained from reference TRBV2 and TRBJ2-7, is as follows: EPEVTQTPSHQVTQMGQEVILRCVPISNHLYFYWYRQILGQKVEFLVSFYNNEISEKSEIFDDQFSVERPDGSNFTLKIRSTKLEDSAMYFCASNSGGYEQYFGPGTRLTVT.